The 29 T cell receptor beta chains below all came from one sample that was sequenced in a study of T cell responses to AZD1222 COVID-19 vaccine. Assay used: immunoSEQ multiplex PCR; TCRdb lists only in-frame clones, some missing. The data hold around 110,000 clones, with 70% to 90% observed a single time. The source material was peripheral blood, sampled 28 days after the second AZD1222 dose. The receptors here all came from an adult who received the AZD1222 COVID-19 vaccine.

This rearrangement joins TRBV4-2 to TRBJ2-4; TRBD1 aligns across 10 bases. Trimming cost V 9 bases and J 7 bases; bases outside gene matches: 6. The CDR3 extends over 13 amino acids. Germline V gene lookup returns CDR1 LGHNA and CDR2 YNFKEQ. The CDR3 bases are TGTGCCAGTGCCCCGGGACAGGGGAACATTCAGTACTTC. Translated, it gives CASAPGQGNIQYF.

This chain connects TRBV27 to TRBJ2-1, with 7 bases matching TRBD1. The CDR3 has 17 amino acids. Germline V gene sequence: CDR1 MNHEY, CDR2 SMNVEV (reference sequence). V was clipped by 6 bases and J by 0 bases; unmatched bases: 11. The CDR3 loop is CASSPQGQASSYNEQFF. CDR3 nucleotides: TGTGCCAGCAGCCCACAAGGACAGGCCAGCTCCTACAATGAGCAGTTCTTC.

The V and J genes are TRBV27 and TRBJ1-3; 7 bases match TRBD1. The CDR3 length is 14 residues. The ends lost 8 bases at V and 4 bases at J; junction bases unmatched: 8. Germline CDR1 MNHEY, CDR2 SMNVEV (reference sequence). The CDR3 reads CASSTTGVGNTIYF. The CDR3 bases are TGTGCCAGCTCTACTACAGGGGTGGGAAACACCATATATTTT.

About this clone: Other DNA sequences in this specimen translate into the identical CDR3. The V call is TRBV19, the J call TRBJ2-7; D is unresolved. The V gene lost 1 base and the J gene lost 0 bases, with 10 bases spanning the gap. Germline CDR1 reads LNHDA; CDR2 reads SQIVND (reference sequence). This CDR3 contains 15 residues. The CDR3, as DNA: TGTGCCAGTAGTATAGTATCTTCCAGCTCCTACGAGCAGTACTTC. This codes for CASSIVSSSSYEQYF.

This chain joins TRBV28 and TRBJ1-1; D is perhaps TRBD1 (6 bases). The CDR3 totals 14 residues. Trimming stripped 4 bases from V and 1 base from J, with 10 bases between. In germline, CDR1 is MDHEN, CDR2 SYDVKM. CDR3 nucleotides: TGTGCCAGCAGTTCGGGACACCCGAACACTGAAGCTTTCTTT. Translating gives CASSSGHPNTEAFF. Based on the CDR3 plus reference TRBV28 and TRBJ1-1, the full variable domain is DVKVTQSSRYLVKRTGEKVFLECVQDMDHENMFWYRQDPGLGLRLIYFSYDVKMKEKGDIPEGYSVSREKKERFSLILESASTNQTSMYLCASSSGHPNTEAFFGQGTRLTVV.

This sequence joins TRBV4-2 and TRBJ2-3; D is perhaps TRBD2 (5 bases). The CDR3 spans 13 residues. The V gene lost 1 base and the J gene lost 6 bases, with 8 bases spanning the gap. From germline, CDR1 is LGHNA and CDR2 YNFKEQ. The CDR3 loop is CASSQGESDTQYF. DNA of the CDR3: TGTGCCAGCAGCCAAGGGGAGTCGGATACGCAGTATTTT.

This chain connects TRBV18 to TRBJ2-7; no definite D call. Trimming stripped 0 bases from V and 3 bases from J, with 12 bases between. In germline, CDR1 is KGHSH, CDR2 LQKENI. The CDR3 extends over 15 amino acids. CDR3 DNA sequence: TGTGCCAGCTCACCACCTATGGGTGAGGTCTACGAGCAGTACTTC. This sequence encodes CASSPPMGEVYEQYF.

The V and J genes are TRBV29-1 and TRBJ2-1; 9 positions agree with TRBD2. With 0 bases clipped from V and 8 bases from J, the junction kept 8 bases outside the gene matches. The CDR3 runs 15 residues. Germline assignment: CDR1 SQVTM and CDR2 ANQGSEA. Here the CDR3 DNA reads TGCAGCGTTGAAGATCTGGGACTAGCTTTCCATGAGCAGTTCTTC. It codes for CSVEDLGLAFHEQFF.

J is TRBJ1-6 and V is TRBV3-1 (or the pseudogene TRBV3-2); tentative D call: TRBD1 (5 bases). Trimming removed 3 bases at V and 10 bases at J, with 10 bases between. Per germline, CDR1 LGHDT and CDR2 YNNKEL (reference sequence). The CDR3 spans 13 residues. The CDR3 region is CASSHQGRSPLHF. The CDR3 DNA reads as TGTGCCAGCAGCCACCAGGGACGGTCACCCCTCCACTTT.

This chain joins TRBV5-6 and TRBJ1-1, with D perhaps TRBD1 (5 bases). The germline CDR1 and CDR2 sequences are SGHDT and YYEEEE. V was clipped by 3 bases and J by 8 bases, with 8 bases between them. The CDR3 consists of 11 residues. CDR3 protein: CASSSDREAFF. In nucleotides, the CDR3 is TGTGCCAGCAGCTCTGACAGAGAAGCTTTCTTT.

This chain joins TRBV29-1 and TRBJ2-5; D gene unclear. V gave up 7 bases and J gave up 5 bases, with 20 bases separating them. The CDR3 consists of 14 residues. Germline V lookup: CDR1 SQVTM, CDR2 ANQGSEA. This CDR3 reads CSARPGLSGETQYF. The CDR3 nucleotides read TGCAGCGCCCGCCCTGGGCTTTCCGGGGAGACCCAGTACTTC.

This CDR3 is CASRGGQGYNEQFF. CDR3 coding DNA: TGTGCCAGCAGGGGGGGACAGGGCTACAATGAGCAGTTCTTC. V gene TRBV28 combines with J gene TRBJ2-1; 9 nucleotides agree with TRBD1. Germline V gives CDR1 MDHEN, CDR2 SYDVKM. The CDR3 has 14 residues. V dropped 6 bases and J dropped 3; count of bases not matched to a gene: 3.

CDR3 in amino acids: CASSGRLAGSHNEQFF. Written as DNA, the CDR3 is TGTGCCAGCAGCGGCCGACTAGCGGGGTCACACAATGAGCAGTTCTTC. This chain links TRBV11-2 with TRBJ2-1; 11 nucleotides match TRBD2. CDR3 length equals 16 residues. In germline, CDR1 is SGHAT, CDR2 FQNNGV. Losses at the gene ends were 5 bases for V and 5 bases for J; bases not matched to a gene: 8.

This chain uses TRBV19 with TRBJ1-1; no clear D. Germline V gene data show CDR1 as LNHDA and CDR2 as SQIVND (reference sequence). Trimming removed 3 bases at V and 7 bases at J, with 9 bases between. The CDR3 extends over 12 amino acids. The CDR3 is CASSMRGNEAFF. Written as DNA, the CDR3 is TGTGCCAGTAGTATGAGAGGTAATGAAGCTTTCTTT. Full variable domain (rest looked up from reference TRBV19 and TRBJ1-1): DGGITQSPKYLFRKEGQNVTLSCEQNLNHDAMYWYRQDPGQGLRLIYYSQIVNDFQKGDIAEGYSVSREKKESFPLTVTSAQKNPTAFYLCASSMRGNEAFFGQGTRLTVV.

This rearrangement joins TRBV18 to TRBJ2-5; D ambiguous. Trimming shortened V by 0 bases and J by 2 bases, and 7 bases separated the two germline ends. In germline, CDR1 is KGHSH, CDR2 LQKENI. This CDR3 region has 14 residues. CDR3 in DNA: TGTGCCAGCTCACCACCGAGCGAACAAGAGACCCAGTACTTC. It codes for CASSPPSEQETQYF.

V gene TRBV27 combines with J gene TRBJ2-7; D is uncertain. There are 14 residues in the CDR3. Germline-derived CDR1 and CDR2 are MNHEY and SMNVEV (reference sequence). Trimming removed 4 bases at V and 3 bases at J, with 13 bases between. CDR3 loop: CASSSQSSVYEQYF. The CDR3 coding sequence is TGTGCCAGCAGTTCCCAAAGTAGTGTCTACGAGCAGTACTTC.

The rearrangement links TRBV6-5 to TRBJ2-5, with 10 nucleotides matching TRBD1. The trim removed 0 bases at V and 5 bases at J, leaving 6 bases unmatched. There are 16 residues in the CDR3. In germline, CDR1 is MNHEY, CDR2 SVGAGI. The CDR3, as DNA: TGTGCCAGCAGTTACTCACCGGGACAGGGGTTCGAGACCCAGTACTTC. Amino acid sequence: CASSYSPGQGFETQYF.

The rearrangement links TRBV7-9 to TRBJ2-7; D could derive from TRBD1 or TRBD2 (6 bases each). The germline V gene has CDR1 SEHNR and CDR2 FQNEAQ (reference sequence). V lost 4 bases, J lost 3 bases, and 16 bases lay in between. This CDR3 comprises 15 residues. DNA for the CDR3: TGTGCCAGCAGCTGGGCGGGACAAGGATACTACGAGCAGTACTTC. Translated: CASSWAGQGYYEQYF.

V usage is TRBV19 and J usage is TRBJ2-7; D call uncertain. CDR1 and CDR2 from the germline V gene are LNHDA and SQIVND (reference sequence). The CDR3 is 14 residues long. V was shortened by 3 bases and J by 4 bases, with 13 bases between the two germline ends. The DNA for the CDR3 is TGTGCCAGTAGTATTTTCCCAGGCTCTTACGAGCAGTACTTC. It encodes CASSIFPGSYEQYF. The complete variable domain, with remaining parts taken from reference TRBV19 and TRBJ2-7, reads DGGITQSPKYLFRKEGQNVTLSCEQNLNHDAMYWYRQDPGQGLRLIYYSQIVNDFQKGDIAEGYSVSREKKESFPLTVTSAQKNPTAFYLCASSIFPGSYEQYFGPGTRLTVT.

V is TRBV30 and J is TRBJ2-7, with 9 nucleotides matching TRBD1. This CDR3 is built from 13 residues. With 5 bases clipped from V and 7 bases from J, the junction kept 9 bases outside the gene matches. The V gene's germline CDR1 is GTSNPN and CDR2 SVGIG (reference sequence). In DNA form, the CDR3 reads TGTGCCTGGGAGACAGGGGGGGGAAGGGAGCAGTACTTC. Its translation: CAWETGGGREQYF.

The chain uses TRBV2 and TRBJ1-3; 9 bases match TRBD1. Germline assignment: CDR1 SNHLY and CDR2 FYNNEI. The CDR3 is made up of 14 amino acids. V shed 7 bases, J shed 5 bases, and the junction held 6 bases outside the gene matches. In nucleotides, the CDR3 is TGTGCCAGCAAGCCGGGACAGGGTCGAAACACCATATATTTT. Translating it yields CASKPGQGRNTIYF.

The chain links TRBV28 to TRBJ1-6, with D possibly being TRBD1 (5 bases). Germline lookup yields CDR1 MDHEN and CDR2 SYDVKM. The CDR3 has 15 amino acids. With 2 bases removed from V and 14 bases from J, the gap between germline ends came to 19 bases. The DNA for the CDR3 is TGTGCCAGCAGTTTACATACTTCAGGGCCCAGGTCCCTCCACTTT. Encoded protein: CASSLHTSGPRSLHF.

The chain uses TRBV5-1 and TRBJ1-5, with TRBD1 as a possible D gene (5 bases). Trimming left V 0 bases short and J 3 bases short, with 10 bases between. Germline values: CDR1 SGHRS, CDR2 YFSETQ. The length of the CDR3 is 15 residues. The CDR3 here is CASSLGWGTNQPQHF. CDR3 in DNA: TGCGCCAGCAGCTTGGGGTGGGGGACCAATCAGCCCCAGCATTTT.

The chain recombines TRBV5-1 with TRBJ1-2; possible D gene TRBD1, 5 bases. The CDR3 contains 17 residues. V was pared by 4 bases and J by 4 bases, with 23 bases between. From germline, CDR1 is SGHRS and CDR2 YFSETQ. The DNA for the CDR3 is TGCGCCAGCAGCCCGCCGCCTGCGACAGCGAGTTCCTATGGCTACACCTTC. The encoded protein is CASSPPPATASSYGYTF.

The V call is TRBV20-1, the J call TRBJ2-1, with D uncertain. V was shortened by 3 bases and J by 7 bases, with 13 bases between the two germline ends. The CDR3 covers 13 residues. CDR1 DFQATT and CDR2 SNEGSKA come from the germline V gene (reference sequence). The CDR3 sequence: CSASSGNGNEQFF. CDR3 bases: TGCAGTGCTAGTTCTGGGAATGGGAATGAGCAGTTCTTC.

V and J are TRBV19 and TRBJ1-2; 7 positions agree with TRBD1. Germline values: CDR1 LNHDA, CDR2 SQIVND (reference sequence). Trimming at V came to 7 bases and at J to 0 bases, leaving 11 bases not matched to a gene. This CDR3 spans 16 amino acids. CDR3 nucleotides: TGTGCCAGTACGGGAGGGGGCCTCGCTTCTAACTATGGCTACACCTTC. Its protein product is CASTGGGLASNYGYTF.

The rearrangement uses TRBV12-3 or TRBV12-4 and TRBJ2-1; tentatively, D is TRBD2 (5 bases). With 4 bases removed from V and 6 bases from J, the gap between germline ends came to 10 bases. This CDR3 has 13 residues. CDR3 bases: TGTGCCAGCAGTTACGGACTCGCCAATGAGCAGTTCTTC. As protein: CASSYGLANEQFF.

There are a few counts of this clone. The chain has TRBV15 and TRBJ1-5; D remains ambiguous. The length of the CDR3 is 14 residues. Trimming removed 4 bases from V and 2 bases from J, with 9 bases in between. Germline V gene data show CDR1 as LNHNV and CDR2 as YYDKDF (reference sequence). The CDR3 DNA reads as TGTGCCACCAGCATTCAGTTAGGCAATCAGCCCCAGCATTTT. It yields the protein CATSIQLGNQPQHF.

This clone was detected a few times. This rearrangement joins TRBV11-1 to TRBJ2-7; D uncertain. The V end was cut by 5 bases, the J end by 4 bases, with 12 bases between. Germline V CDR1 and CDR2: SGHAT, FQDESV (reference sequence). CDR3 length: 13 amino acids. CDR3 sequence: CASSRTTGYEQYF. CDR3 sequence (DNA): TGTGCCAGCAGCCGAACGACGGGTTACGAGCAGTACTTC. Complete variable domain (other parts from reference TRBV11-1 and TRBJ2-7): EAEVAQSPRYKITEKSQAVAFWCDPISGHATLYWYRQILGQGPELLVQFQDESVVDDSQLPKDRFSAERLKGVDSTLKIQPAELGDSAMYLCASSRTTGYEQYFGPGTRLTVT.